This TCR beta chain was obtained from a study of CD8+ T cells in alopecia areata. This CDR3 comprises 13 residues. V lost 4 bases to trimming and J lost 0 bases, with 9 bases between them. Germline assignment: CDR1 SQVTM and CDR2 ANQGSEA. Once RNA had been extracted, it was reverse transcribed into cDNA to act as the sequencing template. TCRdb's table, derived via immunoSEQ multiplex PCR, lists solely in-frame clones and lacks some. The sample holds 150,000 to 200,000 clones, roughly three fifths seen once. For this clone: This sample includes further DNA sequences coding for the same CDR3.

Treatment: oral pan-JAK inhibitor, 5-10 mg twice daily. Lesional scalp punch biopsies and peripheral blood were collected from alopecia areata patients. This sequence joins TRBV29-1 and TRBJ1-1, with D uncertain. Sequencing was performed on CD4+ T cells sorted from blood, taken around week 47, from a patient treated with tofacitinib. This TCR was recovered from a human donor with alopecia areata. CDR3 sequence reads: CSVAGRLNTEAFF. For the CDR3, the DNA is TGCAGCGTTGCGGGTCGACTGAACACTGAAGCTTTCTTT.